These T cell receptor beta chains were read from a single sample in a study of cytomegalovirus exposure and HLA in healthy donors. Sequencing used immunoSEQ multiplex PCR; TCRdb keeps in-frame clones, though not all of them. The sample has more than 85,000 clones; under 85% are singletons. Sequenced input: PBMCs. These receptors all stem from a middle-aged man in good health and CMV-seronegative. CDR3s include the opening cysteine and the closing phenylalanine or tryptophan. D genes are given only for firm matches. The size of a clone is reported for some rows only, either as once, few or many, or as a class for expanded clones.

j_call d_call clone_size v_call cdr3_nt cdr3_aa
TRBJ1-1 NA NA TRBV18 TGTGCCAGCTCACCAGGGTCAGGGCAAGGTGAAGCTTTCTTT CASSPGSGQGEAFF
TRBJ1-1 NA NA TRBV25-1 TGTGCCAGCAGTAACCCACTAAAACGGACTGAAGCTTTCTTT CASSNPLKRTEAFF
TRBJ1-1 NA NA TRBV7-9 TGTTCCAGCACCGATGAGGGAGAAGCTTTCTTT CSSTDEGEAFF
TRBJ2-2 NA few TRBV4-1 TGCGCCAGCAGCCAAGAAGGGGGAAACACCGGGGAGCTGTTTTTT CASSQEGGNTGELFF
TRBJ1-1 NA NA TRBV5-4 TGTGCCAGCACCGAACGGGGCGGGAAGACTGAAGCTTTCTTT CASTERGGKTEAFF
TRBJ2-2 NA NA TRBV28 TGTGCCAGCAGTTCCAGACAGGTCGGAGACACCGGGGAGCTGTTTTTT CASSSRQVGDTGELFF
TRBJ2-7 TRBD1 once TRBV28 TGTGCCAGCAGTTTTGGGCCAGGGGGACCTTTGGGGGAGCAGTACTTC CASSFGPGGPLGEQYF
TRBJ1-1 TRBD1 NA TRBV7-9 TGTGCCAGCAGCCCCCGACAGGGACCGAACACTGAAGCTTTCTTT CASSPRQGPNTEAFF
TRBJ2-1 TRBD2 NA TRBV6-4 TGTGCCAGCAGTGAGGAATCGGGACTACCATACAATGAGCAGTTCTTC CASSEESGLPYNEQFF
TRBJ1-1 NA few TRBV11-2 TGTGCCAGCAGCCGACAGATTATGAACACTGAAGCTTTCTTT CASSRQIMNTEAFF
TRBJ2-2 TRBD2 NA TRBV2 TGTGCCAGCAGACCGGGACTAGCGGGGGTCGGGGAGCTGTTTTTT CASRPGLAGVGELFF
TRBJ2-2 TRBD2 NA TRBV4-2 TGTGCCAGCAGCCAGCCCGGGGGGGCCTCGGGAACCGGGGAGCTGTTTTTT CASSQPGGASGTGELFF
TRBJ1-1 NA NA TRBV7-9 TGTGCCAGCAGCTTAGATTGGGGTCGGGGTGGGAAAAAAACTGAAGCTTTCTTT CASSLDWGRGGKKTEAFF
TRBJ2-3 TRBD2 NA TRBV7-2 TGTGCCAGCAGTCCCCTAGCGGGAGGCCGCACAGATACGCAGTATTTT CASSPLAGGRTDTQYF
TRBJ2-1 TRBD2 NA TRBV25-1 TGTGCCAGCAGTGAATATAAGACTAGCGCTAACAATGAGCAGTTCTTC CASSEYKTSANNEQFF
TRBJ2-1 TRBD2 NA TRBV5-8 TGTGCCAGCAGCTCGGGACTAGGATACAATGAGCAGTTCTTC CASSSGLGYNEQFF
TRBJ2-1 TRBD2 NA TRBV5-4 TGTGCCAGCAGCTTGGCGGTGGGGGGGGCCTACAATGAGCAGTTCTTC CASSLAVGGAYNEQFF
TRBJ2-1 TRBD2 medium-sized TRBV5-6 TGTGCCAGCACCGGGGGGATCTCCTACAATGAGCAGTTCTTC CASTGGISYNEQFF
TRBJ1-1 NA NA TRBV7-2 TGTGCCAGCAGCTTAAGGGCCGGAGGCGGCACTGAAGCTTTCTTT CASSLRAGGGTEAFF
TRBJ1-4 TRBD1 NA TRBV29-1 TGCAGCGTTGTGTCGGCAGGGGGTGAAAAACTGTTTTTT CSVVSAGGEKLFF
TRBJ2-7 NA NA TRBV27 TGTGCCAGCAGTTTTGGGTCAGGATTCTCCTACGAGCAGTACTTC CASSFGSGFSYEQYF
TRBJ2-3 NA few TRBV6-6 TGTGCCAGCAGTTACGGCACAGATACAGATACGCAGTATTTT CASSYGTDTDTQYF
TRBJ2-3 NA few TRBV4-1 TGCGCCAGCAGCCAAGCTGAAGGGGTTAGCACAGATACGCAGTATTTT CASSQAEGVSTDTQYF
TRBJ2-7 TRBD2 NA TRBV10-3 TGTGCCATCAGTGTTCTTAGGACTAGCGGGGGGTCCTACGAGCAGTACTTC CAISVLRTSGGSYEQYF
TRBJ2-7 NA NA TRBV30 TGTGCTTCAACCGCCCTACCAACCTACGAGCAGTACTTC CASTALPTYEQYF
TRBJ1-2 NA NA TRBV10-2 TGCGCCAGCACCTCACCCCGGGGGGCAGGTGGCTACACCTTC CASTSPRGAGGYTF
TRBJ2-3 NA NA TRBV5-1 TGCGCCACTACCATAGTGGGCACAGATACGCAGTATTTT CATTIVGTDTQYF
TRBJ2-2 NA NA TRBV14 TGTGCCAGCAGCTTACAGGGTGCGGCCGGGGAGCTGTTTTTT CASSLQGAAGELFF
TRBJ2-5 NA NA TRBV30 TGTGCCTGGAGCACCTCGCTGGCAGGGGTGGGAGAGACCCAGTACTTC CAWSTSLAGVGETQYF
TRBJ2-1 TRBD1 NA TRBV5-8 TGTGCCAGCAGCCACGGACTAGACAGGGGGCTCGTCCATGAGCAGTTCTTC CASSHGLDRGLVHEQFF
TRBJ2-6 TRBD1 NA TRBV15 TGTGCCACCAGCAGAGGGACAGGGGCCCGCTCTGGGGCCAACGTCCTGACTTTC CATSRGTGARSGANVLTF
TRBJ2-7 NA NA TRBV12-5 TGTGCTAGTGGCCGTCTGGACAGACTAGCCACACGCTACGAGCAGTACTTC CASGRLDRLATRYEQYF
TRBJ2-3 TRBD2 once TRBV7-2 TGTGCCAGCAGCTTATGGTCAAGCGGGAGCGCAGATACGCAGTATTTT CASSLWSSGSADTQYF
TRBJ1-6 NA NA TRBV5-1 TGCGCCAGCAGGGTCCAGGACAATAATTCACCCCTCCACTTT CASRVQDNNSPLHF
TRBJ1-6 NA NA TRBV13 TGTGCCAGCATGCCCGCAGGGAATACCTATAATTCACCCCTCCACTTT CASMPAGNTYNSPLHF
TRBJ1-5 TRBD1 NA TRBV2 TGTGCCAGCAGATTACAGGGGGTTCGGAATCAGCCCCAGCATTTT CASRLQGVRNQPQHF
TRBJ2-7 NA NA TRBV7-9 TGTGCCAGCCTAAACCTGGGCGGGACAGTCTCCTACGAGCAGTACTTC CASLNLGGTVSYEQYF
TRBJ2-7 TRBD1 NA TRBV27 TGTGCCAGCAGTGGGGGACAGGGGGGCTACGAGCAGTACTTC CASSGGQGGYEQYF
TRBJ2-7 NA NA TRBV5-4 TGTGCCAGCAGCTTGGGCGCCGGGACAATCTACGAGCAGTACTTC CASSLGAGTIYEQYF
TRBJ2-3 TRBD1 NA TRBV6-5 TGTGCCAGCAGTTACTACAGGGGGACAGATACGCAGTATTTT CASSYYRGTDTQYF
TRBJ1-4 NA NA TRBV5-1 TGCGCCAGCAGGCCCCCAGAAGGAGGTGAAAAACTGTTTTTT CASRPPEGGEKLFF
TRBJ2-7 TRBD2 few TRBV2 TGTGCCAGCAGCATTTTAGCGGGAGTCGGTTACGAGCAGTACTTC CASSILAGVGYEQYF